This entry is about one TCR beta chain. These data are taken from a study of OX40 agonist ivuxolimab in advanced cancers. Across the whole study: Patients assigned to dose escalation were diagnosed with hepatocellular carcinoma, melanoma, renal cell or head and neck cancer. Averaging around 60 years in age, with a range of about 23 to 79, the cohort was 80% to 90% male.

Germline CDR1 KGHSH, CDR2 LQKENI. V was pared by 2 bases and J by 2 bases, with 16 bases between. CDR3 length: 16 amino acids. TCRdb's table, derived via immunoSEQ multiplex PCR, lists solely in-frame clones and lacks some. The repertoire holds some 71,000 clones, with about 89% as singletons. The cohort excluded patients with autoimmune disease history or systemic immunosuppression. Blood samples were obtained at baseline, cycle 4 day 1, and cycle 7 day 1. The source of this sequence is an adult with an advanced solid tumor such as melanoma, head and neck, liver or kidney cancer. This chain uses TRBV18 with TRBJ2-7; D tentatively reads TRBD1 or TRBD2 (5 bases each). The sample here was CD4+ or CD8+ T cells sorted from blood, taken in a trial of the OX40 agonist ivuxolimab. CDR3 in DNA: TGTGCCAGCTCACCAAACCGGGGCCGGGGCACCTACGAGCAGTACTTC. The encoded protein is CASSPNRGRGTYEQYF.